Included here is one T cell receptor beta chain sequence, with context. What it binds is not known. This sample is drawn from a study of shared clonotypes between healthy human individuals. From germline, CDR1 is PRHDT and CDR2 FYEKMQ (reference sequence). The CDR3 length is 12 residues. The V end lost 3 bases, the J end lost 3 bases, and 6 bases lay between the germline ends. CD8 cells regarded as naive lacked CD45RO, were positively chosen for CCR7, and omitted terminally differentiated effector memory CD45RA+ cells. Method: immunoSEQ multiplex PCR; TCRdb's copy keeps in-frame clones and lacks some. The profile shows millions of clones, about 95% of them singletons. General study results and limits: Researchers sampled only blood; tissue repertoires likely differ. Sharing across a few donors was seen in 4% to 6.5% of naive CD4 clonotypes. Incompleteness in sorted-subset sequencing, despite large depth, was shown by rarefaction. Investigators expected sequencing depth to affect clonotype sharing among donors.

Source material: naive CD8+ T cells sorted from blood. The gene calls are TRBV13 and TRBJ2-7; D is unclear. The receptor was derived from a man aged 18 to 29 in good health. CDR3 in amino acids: CASSFGVYEQYF. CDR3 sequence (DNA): TGTGCCAGCAGCTTCGGAGTCTACGAGCAGTACTTC.